What follows are 13 T cell receptor beta chains derived from one specimen sequenced in a study of cytomegalovirus exposure and HLA in healthy donors. PCR primers comprised 60 Vbeta and 13 Jbeta primers. Clones were sequenced by immunoSEQ multiplex PCR, and TCRdb holds only the in-frame ones, with some missing. The sample carries about 180,000 clones, 80% recorded once. The sequencing input was PBMCs. The receptor set was obtained from a girl under 18 in good health and CMV-seropositive.

This chain joins TRBV29-1 and TRBJ2-5; 14 positions agree with TRBD2. The CDR3 runs to 15 residues. Germline CDR1 reads SQVTM; CDR2 reads ANQGSEA. J was trimmed by 5 bases and V by 8 bases; bases with no gene match: 10. The CDR3 region is CSHGLAGGKGETQYF. CDR3 in DNA: TGCAGCCACGGACTAGCGGGAGGAAAAGGGGAGACCCAGTACTTC.

The chain couples TRBV6-5 to TRBJ2-7; TRBD1 might be the D (6 bases). V dropped 2 bases and J dropped 2 bases, with 13 bases sitting between them. Looked up from germline, CDR1 is MNHEY and CDR2 is SVGAGI. This CDR3 has 15 amino acids. The CDR3 is CASSYAQGFAYEQYF. The CDR3 nucleotides read TGTGCCAGCAGTTACGCACAGGGTTTCGCCTACGAGCAGTACTTC.

V gene TRBV6-6 combines with J gene TRBJ2-6; no clear D gene. Looked up from germline, CDR1 is MNHNY and CDR2 is SVGAGI (reference sequence). Trimming took off 2 bases at V and 0 bases at J, with 5 bases between the two ends. This CDR3 is built from 15 residues. Here the CDR3 DNA reads TGTGCCAGCAGTTACGGCCGCTCTGGGGCCAACGTCCTGACTTTC. Residues: CASSYGRSGANVLTF.

This clone has only one observation. The chain links TRBV5-1 to TRBJ2-7; TRBD1 matches 7 bases. V lost 4 bases to trimming and J lost 2 bases; unmatched junction nucleotides: 6. Per germline, CDR1 SGHRS and CDR2 YFSETQ. The CDR3 totals 14 residues. DNA for the CDR3: TGCGCCAGCAGCCGAGAGACAGGGACCTACGAGCAGTACTTC. Amino acids: CASSRETGTYEQYF.

This clone has a single count. This chain connects TRBV7-8 to TRBJ2-5, with TRBD2 matching 7 bases. The CDR3 spans 13 residues. V was pared by 3 bases and J by 5 bases, with 3 bases of the junction left unmatched. Per the germline V gene, CDR1 is SGHVS and CDR2 is FQNEAQ. DNA for the CDR3: TGTGCCAGCAGCTTTGGGGGAGGGGAGACCCAGTACTTC. Translating it yields CASSFGGGETQYF.

The V call is TRBV27, the J call TRBJ2-1; 9 positions match TRBD1. J lost 8 bases, V lost 2 bases, and 4 bases had no gene match. The CDR3 covers 14 residues. CDR1 is MNHEY, CDR2 SMNVEV, per germline (reference sequence). DNA for the CDR3: TGTGCCAGCAGTTTAGGGACAGGGAATTATGAGCAGTTCTTC. Amino acids: CASSLGTGNYEQFF.

This clone was seen once. The chain couples TRBV11-2 to TRBJ2-5; D is unclear. V was shortened by 3 bases and J by 4 bases, with 9 bases between the two germline ends. The CDR3 consists of 13 residues. The germline V gene has CDR1 SGHAT and CDR2 FQNNGV. The chain's CDR3 is CASSFGSGETQYF. The DNA for the CDR3 is TGTGCCAGCAGCTTTGGTAGTGGAGAGACCCAGTACTTC.

V usage is TRBV28 and J usage is TRBJ1-1; perhaps TRBD1 as D (5 bases). Germline values: CDR1 MDHEN, CDR2 SYDVKM. Trimming took off 10 bases at V and 2 bases at J, with 17 bases between the two ends. The CDR3 runs to 14 residues. The CDR3 DNA reads TGTGCCACCCATTGGGGCTCGATTAACACTGAAGCTTTCTTT. Translation: CATHWGSINTEAFF.

The rearrangement joins TRBV25-1 to TRBJ1-4; D ambiguous. This CDR3 has 16 amino acids. Trimming removed 1 base at V and 0 bases at J, with 9 bases between. Per the germline V gene, CDR1 is MGHDK and CDR2 is SYGVNS. The CDR3 region has the DNA TGTGCCAGCAGTGAATCTGTAGTTGCAACTAATGAAAAACTGTTTTTT. Translation gives CASSESVVATNEKLFF.

The chain carries TRBV5-1 and TRBJ2-7; no firm D call. The CDR3 is made up of 17 amino acids. Trimming shortened V by 3 bases and J by 2 bases, and 21 bases separated the two germline ends. Germline loops: CDR1 SGHRS, CDR2 YFSETQ. CDR3 residues: CASSSTVRSEVAYEQYF. Here the CDR3 DNA reads TGCGCCAGCAGCTCCACGGTTCGGAGCGAGGTCGCCTACGAGCAGTACTTC.

This chain connects TRBV27 to TRBJ2-7; maybe TRBD1 (7 bases). The CDR3 length is 12 residues. The V gene lost 8 bases and the J gene lost 3 bases, with 11 bases spanning the gap. Germline V gene data show CDR1 as MNHEY and CDR2 as SMNVEV (reference sequence). The CDR3 nucleotides read TGTGCCAGCGCCAGGGGGGTCTACGAGCAGTACTTC. Encoded protein: CASARGVYEQYF.

J is TRBJ2-7 and V is TRBV18, with D perhaps matching TRBD2 (7 bases). CDR3 size: 14 residues. Germline lookup yields CDR1 KGHSH and CDR2 LQKENI. The V end lost 3 bases, the J end lost 10 bases, and 19 bases lay between the germline ends. CDR3: CASSPDRTGGGQYF. In DNA form, the CDR3 reads TGTGCCAGCTCACCCGATCGGACCGGCGGGGGCCAGTACTTC.

This rearrangement joins TRBV6-4 to TRBJ2-3; D is unclear. Per the germline V gene, CDR1 is MRHNA and CDR2 is SNTAGT. CDR3 size: 16 residues. V lost 3 bases, J lost 5 bases, and 18 bases lay in between. The CDR3 DNA sequence: TGTGCCAGCAGTGAAACGACTGTGATTAAAGGAGATACGCAGTATTTT. Encoded protein: CASSETTVIKGDTQYF.